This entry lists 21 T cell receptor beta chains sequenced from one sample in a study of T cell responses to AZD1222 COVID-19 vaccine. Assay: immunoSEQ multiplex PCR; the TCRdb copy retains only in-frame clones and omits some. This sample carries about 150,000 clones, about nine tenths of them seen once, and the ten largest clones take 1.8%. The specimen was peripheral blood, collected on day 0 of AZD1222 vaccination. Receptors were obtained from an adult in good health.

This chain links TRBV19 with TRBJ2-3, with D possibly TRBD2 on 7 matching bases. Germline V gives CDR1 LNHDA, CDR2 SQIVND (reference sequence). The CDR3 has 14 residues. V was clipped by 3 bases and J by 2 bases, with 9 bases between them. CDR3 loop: CASSIRGATDTQYF. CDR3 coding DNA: TGTGCCAGTAGTATTCGGGGGGCCACAGATACGCAGTATTTT.

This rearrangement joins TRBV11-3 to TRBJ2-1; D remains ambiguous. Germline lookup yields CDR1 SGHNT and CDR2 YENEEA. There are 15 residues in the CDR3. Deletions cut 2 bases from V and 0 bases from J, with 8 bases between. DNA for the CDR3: TGTGCCAGCAGCTTAACGTATGACTCCTACAATGAGCAGTTCTTC. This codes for CASSLTYDSYNEQFF.

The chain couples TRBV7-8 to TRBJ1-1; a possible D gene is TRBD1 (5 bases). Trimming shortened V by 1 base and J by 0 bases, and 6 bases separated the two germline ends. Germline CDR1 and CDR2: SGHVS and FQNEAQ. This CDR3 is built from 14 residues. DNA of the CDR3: TGTGCCAGCAGCTTAGTAGGGGTGAACACTGAAGCTTTCTTT. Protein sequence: CASSLVGVNTEAFF.

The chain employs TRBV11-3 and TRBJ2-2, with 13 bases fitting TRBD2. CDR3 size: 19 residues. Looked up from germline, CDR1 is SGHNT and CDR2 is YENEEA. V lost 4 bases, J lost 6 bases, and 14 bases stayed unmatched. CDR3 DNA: TGTGCCAGCAGCTACCGACCATCATCACTAGCGGGAGGGTCCGGGGAGCTGTTTTTT. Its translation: CASSYRPSSLAGGSGELFF.

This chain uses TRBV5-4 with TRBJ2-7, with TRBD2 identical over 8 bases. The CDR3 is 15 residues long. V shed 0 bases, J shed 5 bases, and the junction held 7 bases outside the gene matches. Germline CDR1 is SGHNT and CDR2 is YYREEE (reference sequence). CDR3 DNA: TGTGCCAGCAGCTTGGAGGCTAGCGGGTTCGACGAGCAGTACTTC. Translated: CASSLEASGFDEQYF.

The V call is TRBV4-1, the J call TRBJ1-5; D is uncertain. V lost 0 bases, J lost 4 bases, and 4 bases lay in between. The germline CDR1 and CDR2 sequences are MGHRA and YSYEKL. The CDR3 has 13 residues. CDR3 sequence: CASSQEINQPQHF. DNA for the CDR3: TGCGCCAGCAGCCAAGAGATTAATCAGCCCCAGCATTTT.

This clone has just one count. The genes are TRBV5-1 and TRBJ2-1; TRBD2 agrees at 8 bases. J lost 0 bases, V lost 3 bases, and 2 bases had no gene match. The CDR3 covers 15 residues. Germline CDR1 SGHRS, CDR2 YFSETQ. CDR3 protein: CASSSSGSSYNEQFF. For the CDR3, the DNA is TGCGCCAGCAGCTCCAGCGGGAGCTCCTACAATGAGCAGTTCTTC.

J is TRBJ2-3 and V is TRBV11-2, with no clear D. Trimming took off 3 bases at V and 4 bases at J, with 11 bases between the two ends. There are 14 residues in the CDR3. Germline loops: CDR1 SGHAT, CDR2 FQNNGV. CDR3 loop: CASSFFQVPDTQYF. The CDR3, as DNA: TGTGCCAGCAGCTTCTTTCAGGTGCCAGATACGCAGTATTTT.

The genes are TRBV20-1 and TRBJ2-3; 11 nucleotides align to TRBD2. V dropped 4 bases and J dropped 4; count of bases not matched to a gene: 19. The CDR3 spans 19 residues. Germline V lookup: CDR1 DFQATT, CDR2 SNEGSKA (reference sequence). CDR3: CSANDRLAGGVFLPDTQYF. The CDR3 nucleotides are TGCAGTGCTAATGATCGGCTAGCGGGAGGTGTATTTCTACCAGATACGCAGTATTTT.

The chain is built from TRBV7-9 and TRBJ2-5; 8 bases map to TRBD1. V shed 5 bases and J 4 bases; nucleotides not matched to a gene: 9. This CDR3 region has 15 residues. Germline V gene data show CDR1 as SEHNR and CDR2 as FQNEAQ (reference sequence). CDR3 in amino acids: CASSKDREVRETQYF. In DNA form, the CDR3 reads TGTGCCAGCAGCAAGGACAGGGAAGTCCGAGAGACCCAGTACTTC.

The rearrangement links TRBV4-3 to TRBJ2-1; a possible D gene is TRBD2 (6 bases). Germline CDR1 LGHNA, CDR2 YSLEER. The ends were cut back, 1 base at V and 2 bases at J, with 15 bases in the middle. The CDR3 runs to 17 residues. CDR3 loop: CASSQGVAEKTYNEQFF. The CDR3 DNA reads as TGCGCCAGCAGCCAAGGGGTAGCGGAGAAGACCTACAATGAGCAGTTCTTC.

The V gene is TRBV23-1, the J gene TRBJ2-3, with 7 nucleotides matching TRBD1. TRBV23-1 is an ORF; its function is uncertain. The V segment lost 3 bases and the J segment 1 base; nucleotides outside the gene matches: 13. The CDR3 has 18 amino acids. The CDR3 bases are TGCGCCAGCAGTCAGCCGGGACAGTCAAAACGAGGCACAGATACGCAGTATTTT. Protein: CASSQPGQSKRGTDTQYF.

The CDR3 DNA reads as TGCGCCAGCAGCCTCGACAGGTTAAACACTGAAGCTTTCTTT. This codes for CASSLDRLNTEAFF. The rearrangement links TRBV5-1 to TRBJ1-1, with a tentative D call TRBD1 (6 bases). This CDR3 comprises 14 residues. Trimming shortened V by 4 bases and J by 2 bases, and 12 bases separated the two germline ends. CDR1 and CDR2 (germline): SGHRS, YFSETQ.

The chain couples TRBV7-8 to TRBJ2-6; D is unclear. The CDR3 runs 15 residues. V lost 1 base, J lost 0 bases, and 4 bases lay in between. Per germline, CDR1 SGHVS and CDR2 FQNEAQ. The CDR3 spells CASSLGVSGANVLTF. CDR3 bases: TGTGCCAGCAGCTTAGGCGTCTCTGGGGCCAACGTCCTGACTTTC.

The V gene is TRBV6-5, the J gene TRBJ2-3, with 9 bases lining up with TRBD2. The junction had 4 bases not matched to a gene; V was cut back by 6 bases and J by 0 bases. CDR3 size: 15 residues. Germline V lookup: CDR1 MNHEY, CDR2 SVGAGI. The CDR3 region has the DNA TGTGCCAGCAGGAGACTAGCGGCTAGCACAGATACGCAGTATTTT. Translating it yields CASRRLAASTDTQYF.

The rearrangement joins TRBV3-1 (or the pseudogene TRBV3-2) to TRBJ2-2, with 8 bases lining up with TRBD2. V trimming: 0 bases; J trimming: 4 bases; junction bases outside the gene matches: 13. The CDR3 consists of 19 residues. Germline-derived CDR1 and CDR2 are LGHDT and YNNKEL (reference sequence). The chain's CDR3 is CASSQDFWFSGNITGELFF. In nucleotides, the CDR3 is TGTGCCAGCAGCCAAGACTTCTGGTTTAGCGGGAACATCACCGGGGAGCTGTTTTTT.

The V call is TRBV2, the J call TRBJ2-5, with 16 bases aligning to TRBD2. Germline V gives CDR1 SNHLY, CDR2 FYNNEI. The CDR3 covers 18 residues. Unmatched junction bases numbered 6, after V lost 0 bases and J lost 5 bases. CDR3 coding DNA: TGTGCCAGCAGTGAAGCGGGGACTAGCGGGAGGGCCAGGGAGACCCAGTACTTC. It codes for CASSEAGTSGRARETQYF.

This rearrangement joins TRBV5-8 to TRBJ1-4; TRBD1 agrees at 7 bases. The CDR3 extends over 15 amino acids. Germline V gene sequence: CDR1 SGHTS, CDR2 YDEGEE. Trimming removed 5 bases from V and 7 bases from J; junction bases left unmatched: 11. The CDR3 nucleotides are TGTGCCAGCAGAACCGGACAGGAAGTTGGTGAAAAACTGTTTTTT. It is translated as CASRTGQEVGEKLFF.

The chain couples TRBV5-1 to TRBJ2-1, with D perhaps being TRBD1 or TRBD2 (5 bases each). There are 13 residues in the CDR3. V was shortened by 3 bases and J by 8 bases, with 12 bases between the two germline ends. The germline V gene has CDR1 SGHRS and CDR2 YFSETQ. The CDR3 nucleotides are TGCGCCAGCAGCTCGGGACCCCATGATGAGCAGTTCTTC. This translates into CASSSGPHDEQFF.

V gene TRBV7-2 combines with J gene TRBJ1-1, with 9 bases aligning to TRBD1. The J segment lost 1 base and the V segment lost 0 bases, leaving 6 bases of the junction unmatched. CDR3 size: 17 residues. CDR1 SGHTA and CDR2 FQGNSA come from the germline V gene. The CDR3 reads CASSLALGQGTNTEAFF. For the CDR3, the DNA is TGTGCCAGCAGCTTAGCCCTGGGACAGGGAACGAACACTGAAGCTTTCTTT.

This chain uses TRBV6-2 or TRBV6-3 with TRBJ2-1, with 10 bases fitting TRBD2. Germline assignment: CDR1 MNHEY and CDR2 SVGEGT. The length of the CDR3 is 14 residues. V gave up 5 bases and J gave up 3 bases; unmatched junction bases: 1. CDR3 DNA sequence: TGTGCCAGCAGTAAGCGGGAGGGCTACAATGAGCAGTTCTTC. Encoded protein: CASSKREGYNEQFF.